This T cell receptor (beta chain) comes out of a study of identical twins. The length of the CDR3 is 16 residues. From germline, CDR1 is MNHEY and CDR2 SMNVEV (reference sequence). V lost 0 bases, J lost 4 bases, and 14 bases lay in between. A universal primer site arose from template switching, and cDNA bore unique molecular identifiers. One entry per CDR3 protein, called by TCRdb with MiXCR from the 5' RACE reads. The sample contains 1,800,000 or so distinct CDR3 sequences, more than 30% of which appear only once. Findings and limits, study-wide: Because invariant MAIT and iNKT cells could be present, zero-insertion analyses could be partly confounded.

This clonotype was recorded a few times. Its antigen is unknown. The chain joins TRBV27 to TRBJ2-3; tentatively, D is TRBD2 (6 bases). The receptor comes from a newborn girl in good health. What was sequenced was cord blood. The CDR3 bases are TGTGCCAGCAGTTTATCGATAAGCTCGGGGGCAGATACGCAGTATTTT. Translation gives CASSLSISSGADTQYF.